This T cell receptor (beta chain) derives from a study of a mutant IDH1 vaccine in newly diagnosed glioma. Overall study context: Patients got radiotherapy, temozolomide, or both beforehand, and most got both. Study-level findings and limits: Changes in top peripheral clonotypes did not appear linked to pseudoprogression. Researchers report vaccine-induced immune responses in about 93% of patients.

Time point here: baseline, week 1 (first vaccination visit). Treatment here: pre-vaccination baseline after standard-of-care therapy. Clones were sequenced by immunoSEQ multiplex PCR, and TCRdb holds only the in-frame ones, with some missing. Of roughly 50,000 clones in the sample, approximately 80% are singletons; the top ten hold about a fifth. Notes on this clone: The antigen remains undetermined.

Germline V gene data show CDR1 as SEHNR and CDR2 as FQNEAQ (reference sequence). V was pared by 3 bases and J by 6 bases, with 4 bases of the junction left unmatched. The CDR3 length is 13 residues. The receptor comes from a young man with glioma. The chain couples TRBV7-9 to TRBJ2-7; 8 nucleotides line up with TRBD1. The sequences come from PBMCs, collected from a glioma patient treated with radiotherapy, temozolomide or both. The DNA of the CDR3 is TGTGCCAGCAGCTTCCAGGGGGCCTTCGAGCAGTACTTC. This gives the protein CASSFQGAFEQYF.